This record concerns one T cell receptor (beta chain) sequence. This sample was taken from a study of T cells in Graves' hyperthyroidism and ophthalmopathy. Exclusion followed for patients with uncontrolled infection, other autoimmune disease, pregnancy or lactation. V gave up 8 bases and J gave up 1 base; unmatched junction bases: 6. Germline-derived CDR1 and CDR2 are SGHVS and FQNEAQ. The CDR3 is 14 amino acids. Amplified regions were TCR beta CDR3 sequences from RNA transcripts. In the first-round RT-PCR of the TCR CDR3, the HTBI primer set was used. Using its own MiXCR run on the multiplex PCR reads, TCRdb lists one record per CDR3 protein. The table lists about 500,000 distinct CDR3 sequences, roughly 16% of them singletons.

Input material: blood. J is TRBJ2-3 and V is TRBV7-8; TRBD2 matches 7 bases. This TCR came from a woman aged 30 to 39 with Graves' ophthalmopathy. Here the CDR3 DNA reads TGTGCCAGCCGGCGGGAGCTAGGCACAGATACGCAGTATTTT. Translated: CASRRELGTDTQYF. Complete variable domain (other parts from reference TRBV7-8 and TRBJ2-3): GAGVSQSPRYKVAKRGQDVALRCDPISGHVSLFWYQQALGQGPEFLTYFQNEAQLDKSGLPSDRFFAERPEGSVSTLKIQRTQQEDSAVYLCASRRELGTDTQYFGPGTRLTVL.